Following are 24 T cell receptor beta chains from one sample sequenced in a study of cytomegalovirus exposure and HLA in healthy donors. Primers: 60 Vbeta forward and 13 Jbeta reverse. TCRdb keeps only in-frame clones here, not all; method: immunoSEQ multiplex PCR. This sample's clone table lists 120,000 to 150,000 clones. Material for sequencing was PBMCs. The receptors were sampled from a man aged 35-49 years in good health and CMV-seronegative.

The chain has TRBV29-1 and TRBJ1-5; 9 bases align to TRBD1. The germline CDR1 and CDR2 sequences are SQVTM and ANQGSEA. After removal of 7 bases from V and 6 bases from J, the junction contained 19 bases not matched to a gene. This CDR3 has 17 amino acids. Here the CDR3 DNA reads TGCAGCGCCGTAGTCGTTCCGGGACAGGGTACCGGTCAGCCCCAGCATTTT. Protein: CSAVVVPGQGTGQPQHF.

V and J are TRBV5-4 and TRBJ1-1; tentative D call: TRBD1 (5 bases). The CDR3 consists of 14 residues. CDR1 is SGHNT, CDR2 YYREEE, per germline (reference sequence). V lost 2 bases and J 1 base, leaving 9 bases between the germline ends. CDR3 coding DNA: TGTGCCAGCAGCTTTCCACAGGAGAACACTGAAGCTTTCTTT. Amino acids: CASSFPQENTEAFF.

The chain links TRBV11-2 to TRBJ1-3; D unresolved. Trimming pared 2 bases from V and 0 bases from J, leaving 20 bases between. Germline-derived CDR1 and CDR2 are SGHAT and FQNNGV. The CDR3 consists of 19 residues. CDR3 in amino acids: CASSLLSENLPHSGNTIYF. The CDR3 DNA reads TGTGCCAGCAGCTTATTGTCGGAGAACTTGCCCCACTCTGGAAACACCATATATTTT. The whole variable domain, remainder taken from reference TRBV11-2 and TRBJ1-3, is EAGVAQSPRYKIIEKRQSVAFWCNPISGHATLYWYQQILGQGPKLLIQFQNNGVVDDSQLPKDRFSAERLKGVDSTLKIQPAKLEDSAVYLCASSLLSENLPHSGNTIYFGEGSWLTVV.

V is TRBV11-3 and J is TRBJ2-7; TRBD1 might be the D (5 bases). CDR1 is SGHNT, CDR2 YENEEA, per germline. Trimming cost V 6 bases and J 3 bases, with 12 bases left between them. CDR3 size: 13 residues. The CDR3 is CASRRQFRYEQYF. The CDR3 DNA reads TGTGCCAGCAGACGACAGTTCCGCTACGAGCAGTACTTC.

Here the CDR3 DNA reads TGCGCCAGCAGCCAAGTCGTGGCAGGGCTCTATGGCTACACCTTC. It translates to CASSQVVAGLYGYTF. This sequence joins TRBV4-3 and TRBJ1-2; a weak D match, TRBD1 (5 bases). Germline V CDR1 and CDR2: LGHNA, YSLEER. With 1 base removed from V and 4 bases from J, the gap between germline ends came to 13 bases. This CDR3 has 15 amino acids.

The genes are TRBV4-2 and TRBJ2-5; 9 bases line up with TRBD1. In germline, CDR1 is LGHNA, CDR2 YNFKEQ. Unmatched junction bases numbered 7, after V lost 4 bases and J lost 4 bases. This CDR3 region has 15 residues. Here the CDR3 DNA reads TGTGCCAGCAGCCTCAACACGGGACAGGGAGAGACCCAGTACTTC. Amino acid sequence: CASSLNTGQGETQYF.

The chain recombines TRBV5-4 with TRBJ1-3, with 7 bases matching TRBD1. Unmatched junction bases numbered 4, after V lost 4 bases and J lost 0 bases. The CDR3 runs to 15 residues. Germline lookup yields CDR1 SGHNT and CDR2 YYREEE (reference sequence). CDR3 residues: CASSPDRFSGNTIYF. The CDR3 nucleotides read TGTGCCAGCAGCCCGGACAGGTTCTCTGGAAACACCATATATTTT.

The chain combines TRBV27 with TRBJ1-2; 9 bases are shared with TRBD1. V shed 5 bases, J shed 6 bases, and the junction held 10 bases outside the gene matches. Germline V gives CDR1 MNHEY, CDR2 SMNVEV (reference sequence). The CDR3 sequence is 15 residues long. The DNA for the CDR3 is TGTGCCAGCAGTCCACAGGGGGCTGGGAATGATGGCTACACCTTC. Its translation is CASSPQGAGNDGYTF.

The chain combines TRBV6-6 with TRBJ2-2; 8 nucleotides align to TRBD1. From germline, CDR1 is MNHNY and CDR2 SVGAGI (reference sequence). The CDR3 is made up of 13 amino acids. J gave up 4 bases and V 10 bases, and 5 bases lay outside the gene matches. The CDR3 reads CAIRQGSTGELFF. CDR3 bases: TGTGCCATCAGACAGGGGTCCACCGGGGAGCTGTTTTTT.

The chain couples TRBV7-3 to TRBJ2-5; D is possibly TRBD1 (6 bases). The length of the CDR3 is 16 residues. The germline V and J ends were trimmed by 2 bases and 5 bases, with 18 bases remaining between them. Per germline, CDR1 SGHTA and CDR2 FQGTGA. CDR3 nucleotides: TGTGCCAGCAGCTTACACGGGTCACCTCAGGGGGAGACCCAGTACTTC. Its protein product is CASSLHGSPQGETQYF.

The rearrangement links TRBV9 to TRBJ1-2; tentatively, D is TRBD1 (5 bases). Germline CDR1 and CDR2: SGDLS and YYNGEE. Trimming cost V 0 bases and J 4 bases, with 13 bases left between them. This CDR3 is 15 amino acids long. CDR3 DNA sequence: TGTGCCAGCAGCGTAGCTACCGGGACTTCCTATGGCTACACCTTC. It translates to CASSVATGTSYGYTF.

The V gene is TRBV9, the J gene TRBJ2-1, with D possibly matching TRBD1 (7 bases). V was clipped by 6 bases and J by 7 bases, with 20 bases between them. Germline-derived CDR1 and CDR2 are SGDLS and YYNGEE. The CDR3 length is 15 residues. The CDR3 DNA follows: TGTGCCAGCACCCGCACCGAGACAGGGAGGAATGAGCAGTTCTTC. Residues: CASTRTETGRNEQFF.

The gene calls are TRBV2 and TRBJ2-1; 10 bases match TRBD1. The V and J ends lost 8 bases and 4 bases, in that order; junction bases with no gene match: 2. This CDR3 contains 13 residues. CDR1 and CDR2 (germline): SNHLY, FYNNEI. CDR3 sequence reads: CASRTGGYNEQFF. In DNA, the CDR3 is TGTGCCAGCCGGACAGGGGGATACAATGAGCAGTTCTTC.

The rearrangement uses TRBV11-2 and TRBJ2-3; D perhaps matches TRBD1 (5 bases). From germline, CDR1 is SGHAT and CDR2 FQNNGV. The V gene lost 5 bases and the J gene lost 5 bases, with 8 bases spanning the gap. The CDR3 sequence is 12 residues long. The CDR3 here is CASSRQGDTQYF. In DNA form, the CDR3 reads TGTGCCAGCAGCCGTCAGGGAGATACGCAGTATTTT.

The rearrangement uses TRBV5-1 and TRBJ1-1, with 7 bases that match TRBD1. Germline loops: CDR1 SGHRS, CDR2 YFSETQ. This CDR3 is 14 amino acids long. The V segment lost 2 bases and the J segment 4 bases; nucleotides outside the gene matches: 5. CDR3 sequence reads: CASSFTGEVTEAFF. The CDR3 DNA is TGCGCCAGCAGCTTCACAGGGGAGGTCACTGAAGCTTTCTTT.

V gene TRBV28 combines with J gene TRBJ1-1, with D perhaps TRBD1 (5 bases). In germline, CDR1 is MDHEN, CDR2 SYDVKM. V lost 2 bases to trimming and J lost 4 bases, with 8 bases between them. The CDR3 is 13 amino acids. The CDR3 region has the DNA TGTGCCAGCAGTTTACGGACATTCACTGAAGCTTTCTTT. Residues: CASSLRTFTEAFF.

This sequence joins TRBV5-1 and TRBJ2-5, with 9 bases that match TRBD1. The better agreement between TRBJ2-7 and the DNA end casts doubt on the J call. Germline V CDR1 and CDR2: SGHRS, YFSETQ. This CDR3 has 16 amino acids. The CDR3 coding sequence is TGCGCCAGCAGCTTGGGAACCGGGACAGGGAGGTACGAGCAGTACTTC. It encodes CASSLGTGTGRYEQYF.

V and J are TRBV11-2 and TRBJ2-1, with 9 bases that match TRBD2. V lost 5 bases, J lost 6 bases, and 11 bases stayed unmatched. Germline V gene lookup returns CDR1 SGHAT and CDR2 FQNNGV. The CDR3 covers 16 residues. The CDR3 sequence: CASSRGRGGRGNEQFF. The CDR3 DNA is TGTGCCAGCAGCCGTGGGCGGGGGGGCCGGGGCAATGAGCAGTTCTTC.

The chain couples TRBV10-3 to TRBJ1-4, with TRBD1 identical over 8 bases. The CDR3 loop spans 15 amino acids. V lost 0 bases and J lost 8; bases outside the gene matches: 5. CDR1 and CDR2 from the germline V gene are ENHRY and SYGVKD. The chain's CDR3 is CAISESRSGGEKLFF. The CDR3 DNA is TGTGCCATCAGTGAGTCGCGGTCAGGGGGCGAAAAACTGTTTTTT.

V is TRBV4-1 and J is TRBJ2-7, with D possibly being TRBD2 (5 bases). The germline gives CDR1 MGHRA, CDR2 YSYEKL. The CDR3 runs to 14 residues. Trimming left V 3 bases short and J 6 bases short, with 15 bases between. The CDR3 protein is CASSQSDSRGEQYF. CDR3 coding DNA: TGCGCCAGCAGCCAGAGTGATTCACGGGGCGAGCAGTACTTC.

V usage is TRBV5-1 and J usage is TRBJ2-3; 9 nucleotides align to TRBD2. The CDR3 sequence is 15 residues long. V gave up 1 base and J gave up 3 bases; unmatched junction bases: 3. Germline CDR1 SGHRS, CDR2 YFSETQ. The chain's CDR3 is CASSLPSGDTDTQYF. CDR3 coding DNA: TGCGCCAGCAGCTTGCCTAGCGGGGATACAGATACGCAGTATTTT.

The chain joins TRBV18 to TRBJ2-7; 9 nucleotides line up with TRBD2. The CDR3 runs 21 residues. V shed 2 bases and J 0 bases; nucleotides not matched to a gene: 20. Germline V lookup: CDR1 KGHSH, CDR2 LQKENI. The CDR3 here is CASSPTRLGTSRHGSSYEQYF. The CDR3 DNA reads TGTGCCAGCTCACCAACTAGACTGGGGACTAGCAGGCACGGCTCCTCCTACGAGCAGTACTTC. Variable domain in full (rest from reference TRBV18 and TRBJ2-7): NAGVMQNPRHLVRRRGQEARLRCSPMKGHSHVYWYRQLPEEGLKFMVYLQKENIIDESGMPKERFSAEFPKEGPSILRIQQVVRGDSAAYFCASSPTRLGTSRHGSSYEQYFGPGTRLTVT.

The rearrangement joins TRBV11-3 to TRBJ2-7; D is possibly TRBD1 (6 bases). Trimming left V 3 bases short and J 4 bases short, with 10 bases between. The CDR3 covers 13 residues. CDR1 and CDR2 (germline): SGHNT, YENEEA. The CDR3 DNA sequence: TGTGCCAGCAGCTTCGGACAGTATTACGAGCAGTACTTC. The encoded protein is CASSFGQYYEQYF.

J is TRBJ1-4 and V is TRBV5-5, with a tentative D call TRBD1 (5 bases). This CDR3 comprises 15 residues. Germline CDR1 is SGHKS and CDR2 is YYEKEE (reference sequence). Trimming took 0 bases from V and 8 from J, leaving 14 bases between them. CDR3 DNA: TGTGCCAGCAGCTTGGGGGGGGGTTTAGGGGAAAAACTGTTTTTT. This encodes CASSLGGGLGEKLFF.